What follows is one T cell receptor beta chain and its context. These data are taken from a study of blood T cell repertoires in COVID-19. Study summary: Samples came from the United States, Italy and Spain, spanning acute and convalescent COVID-19.

Study members were between roughly 18 and 100 years old and lived in 24 US regions. Before being deemed recovered, Cohort 3 donors had two negative PCRs, clearance, or symptom resolution. Germline assignment: CDR1 SGHKS and CDR2 YYEKEE (reference sequence). V shed 3 bases and J 2 bases; nucleotides not matched to a gene: 6. The CDR3 extends over 15 amino acids. Authors' processing steps: Amplification from reference gene primers served as the basis for estimated nucleated cell counts. The data were produced by immunoSEQ multiplex PCR, yet TCRdb's version contains in-frame clones alone and is incomplete. Clone size and V and J calls were adopted from that table, with D and trimming inferred from the DNA. This table holds about 350,000 clones, about 90% found once.

This receptor was identified in a woman in her twenties or thirties who had recovered from COVID-19. Specimen: PBMCs or T cells enriched from blood (not recorded which). The chain employs TRBV5-5 and TRBJ1-1, with 8 bases fitting TRBD1. The CDR3 region has the DNA TGTGCCAGCAGCTCGTGGACAGGGCAAAACACTGAAGCTTTCTTT. This gives the protein CASSSWTGQNTEAFF.